This T cell receptor (beta chain) was sequenced in a study of blood T cell repertoires in COVID-19. Whole-study context: There were acute and convalescent COVID-19 samples, and they came from the United States, Italy and Spain.

How the authors handled the data: Counts of nucleated cells, estimated from reference gene primer amplification, were obtained. TCRdb's table, derived via immunoSEQ multiplex PCR, lists solely in-frame clones and lacks some. V, J and clone size are those of that table, while D and trimming were read from the DNA. The repertoire includes hundreds of thousands of clones, about 88% of them detected once, and about 1.2% sits in the top ten. V dropped 6 bases and J dropped 6; count of bases not matched to a gene: 1. The CDR3 contains 12 residues. V is TRBV12-3 or TRBV12-4 and J is TRBJ2-1; 8 bases fit TRBD2. The sample comprised peripheral blood. This clonotype was sampled from a man aged 65 to 85 with acute or convalescent COVID-19. In nucleotides, the CDR3 is TGTGCCAGCAGCGGACTAGCCAATGAGCAGTTCTTC. This codes for CASSGLANEQFF.